Below, one TCR beta chain is given with its context. Its antigen is undetermined. The data were taken from a study of PD-1 blockade in classical Hodgkin lymphoma. Study as a whole: Patients in the cohort were put on intravenous nivolumab, 3 mg/kg every 2 weeks.

Method: immunoSEQ multiplex PCR; TCRdb's copy keeps in-frame clones and lacks some. The table shows about 64,000 clones, with roughly 92% occurring only once. Time point defined: cycle 4 day 1 (C4D1), after less than seven weeks of nivolumab. Each patient relapsed following autologous stem cell transplantation, and prior brentuximab vedotin exposure differed. Overall study findings and caveats: Newly diagnosed patients reportedly had lower baseline TCR diversity than healthy donors. The study found complete responders had baseline diversity similar to newly diagnosed patients. Diversity in CD4+ TCRs, unlike that measured in CD8+ TCRs, had risen significantly by C4D1.

The CDR3 has 14 amino acids. Germline values: CDR1 LGHNA, CDR2 YNFKEQ. V was pared by 3 bases and J by 3 bases, with 3 bases of the junction left unmatched. This clonotype was obtained from a human donor with classical Hodgkin lymphoma. The chain uses TRBV4-2 and TRBJ2-5; 8 nucleotides agree with TRBD2. The source material was peripheral blood mononuclear cells (PBMCs), sampled before the fourth cycle of nivolumab. CDR3 DNA sequence: TGTGCCAGCAGCCAGAGTAGCGGGGAAGAGACCCAGTACTTC. Its protein is CASSQSSGEETQYF.